The subject of this entry is one T cell receptor beta chain. Original data processing: Amplification from reference gene primers served as the basis for estimated nucleated cell counts. The assay was immunoSEQ multiplex PCR, and TCRdb's table has in-frame clones only and misses some. Clonal size and the V and J genes are those of that table, whereas D and trimming came from the DNA. The sample shows about 480,000 clones, around nine tenths of them seen only once. The source of the sample is a study of blood T cell repertoires in COVID-19. Study information: PBMCs, B-cell-depleted T cells, or T cells provided the cDNA or gDNA that made up the material.

Trimming shortened V by 4 bases and J by 3 bases, and 9 bases separated the two germline ends. The CDR3 has 13 residues. Germline lookup yields CDR1 SGHTA and CDR2 FQGTGA. The chain uses TRBV7-3 and TRBJ1-1; tentatively, D is TRBD1 (6 bases). Source material: peripheral blood. The TCR originated in a woman in her twenties or thirties with acute or convalescent COVID-19. The CDR3 nucleotides read TGTGCCAGCAGCTCCTACAGGGACACTGAAGCTTTCTTT. This gives the protein CASSSYRDTEAFF. Filled out from reference TRBV7-3 and TRBJ1-1, the complete variable domain reads GAGVSQTPSNKVTEKGKYVELRCDPISGHTALYWYRQSLGQGPEFLIYFQGTGAADDSGLPNDRFFAVRPEGSVSTLKIQRTERGDSAVYLCASSSYRDTEAFFGQGTRLTVV.